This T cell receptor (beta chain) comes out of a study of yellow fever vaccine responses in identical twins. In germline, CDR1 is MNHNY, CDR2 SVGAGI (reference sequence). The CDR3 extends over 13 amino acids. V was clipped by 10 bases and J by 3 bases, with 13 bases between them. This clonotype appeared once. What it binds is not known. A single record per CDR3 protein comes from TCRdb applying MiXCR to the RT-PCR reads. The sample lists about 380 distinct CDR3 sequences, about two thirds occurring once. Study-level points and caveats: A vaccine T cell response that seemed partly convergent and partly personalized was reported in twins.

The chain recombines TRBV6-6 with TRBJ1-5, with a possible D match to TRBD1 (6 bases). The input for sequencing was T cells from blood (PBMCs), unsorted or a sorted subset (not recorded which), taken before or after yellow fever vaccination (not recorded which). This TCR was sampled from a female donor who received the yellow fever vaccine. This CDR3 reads CATLDSNNQPQHF. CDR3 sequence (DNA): TGTGCCACGTTGGACAGCAACAATCAGCCCCAGCATTTT.